This TCR beta chain was captured in a study of blood T cell repertoires in COVID-19. The V gene's germline CDR1 is SGHRS and CDR2 YFSETQ. The CDR3 is 15 amino acids. Trimming pared 0 bases from V and 4 bases from J, leaving 13 bases between. TCRdb keeps only in-frame clones here, not all; method: immunoSEQ multiplex PCR. The sample carries 85,000 to 100,000 clones, roughly 85% recorded once. Input material: peripheral blood. This receptor was taken from a man aged 55-75 years with acute or convalescent COVID-19. The gene calls are TRBV5-1 and TRBJ1-1; D might be TRBD1 (5 bases). The CDR3 is CASSLEGFAATEAFF. The CDR3 DNA reads as TGCGCCAGCAGCTTGGAGGGGTTCGCTGCCACTGAAGCTTTCTTT.